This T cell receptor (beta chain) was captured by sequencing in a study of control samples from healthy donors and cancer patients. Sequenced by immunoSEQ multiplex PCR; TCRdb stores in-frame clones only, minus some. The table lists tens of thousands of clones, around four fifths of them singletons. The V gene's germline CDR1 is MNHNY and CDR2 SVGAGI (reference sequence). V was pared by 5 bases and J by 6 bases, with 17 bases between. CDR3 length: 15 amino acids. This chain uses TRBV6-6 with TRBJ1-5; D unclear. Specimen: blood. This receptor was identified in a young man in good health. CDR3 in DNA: TGTGCCAGCAGTCGAGGCAGAGGCCTTGGTCAGCCCCAGCATTTT. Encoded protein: CASSRGRGLGQPQHF.